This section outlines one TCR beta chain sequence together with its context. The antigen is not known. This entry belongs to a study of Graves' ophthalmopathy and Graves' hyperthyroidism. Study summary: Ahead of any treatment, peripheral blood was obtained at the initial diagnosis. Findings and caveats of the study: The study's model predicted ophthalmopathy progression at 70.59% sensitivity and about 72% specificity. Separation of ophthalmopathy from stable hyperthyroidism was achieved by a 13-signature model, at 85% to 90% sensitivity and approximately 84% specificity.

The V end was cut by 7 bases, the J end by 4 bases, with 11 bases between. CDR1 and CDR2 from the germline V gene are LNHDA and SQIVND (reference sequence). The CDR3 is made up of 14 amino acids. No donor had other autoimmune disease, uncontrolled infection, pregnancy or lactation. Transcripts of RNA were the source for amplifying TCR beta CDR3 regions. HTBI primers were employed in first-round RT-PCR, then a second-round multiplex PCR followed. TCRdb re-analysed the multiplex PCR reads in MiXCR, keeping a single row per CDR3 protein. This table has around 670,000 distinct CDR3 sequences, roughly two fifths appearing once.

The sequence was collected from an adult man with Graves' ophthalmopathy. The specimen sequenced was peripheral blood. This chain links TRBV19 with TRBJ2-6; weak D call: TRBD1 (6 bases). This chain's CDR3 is CASNSGAGANVLTF. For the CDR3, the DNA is TGTGCCAGTAATTCAGGGGCCGGGGCCAACGTCCTGACTTTC.